These T cell receptor beta chains were read from a single sample in a study of shared clonotypes between healthy human individuals. Some clones are missing from TCRdb's copy, which holds only in-frame ones; the method was immunoSEQ multiplex PCR. Of about 700,000 clones listed, about 91% are singletons. Material: naive CD8+ T cells sorted from blood. These receptors all stem from a man aged 30 to 39 in good health. The CDR3 runs from the conserved cysteine through the conserved F or W. Fields, in order: D gene, V gene, clone size, J gene, CDR3 protein, CDR3 DNA. D genes are given only for firm matches. Clone size is stated in some rows and not others, as once, few, many or a class when expanded.

.	TRBV6-5	.	TRBJ1-5	CASSYGWDTNQPQHF	TGTGCCAGCAGTTACGGTTGGGACACGAATCAGCCCCAGCATTTT
.	TRBV27	.	TRBJ2-1	CASRRWDDNEQFF	TGTGCCAGCCGAAGGTGGGACGACAATGAGCAGTTCTTC
.	TRBV27	.	TRBJ2-1	CASKAVPSYNEQFF	TGTGCCAGCAAGGCGGTCCCCTCCTACAATGAGCAGTTCTTC
.	TRBV7-3	once	TRBJ2-4	CASSPGHSNIQYF	TGTGCCAGCAGCCCCGGACACTCAAACATTCAGTACTTC
TRBD1	TRBV2	.	TRBJ2-5	CASSTLLGQGTRETQYF	TGTGCCAGCAGTACCCTTCTGGGACAGGGGACTCGGGAGACCCAGTACTTC
TRBD2	TRBV7-9	.	TRBJ2-7	CASSPAGGEPYEQYF	TGTGCCAGCAGCCCCGCCGGGGGGGAACCCTACGAGCAGTACTTC
.	TRBV9	.	TRBJ2-3	CASSASPVDWSTDTQYF	TGTGCCAGCAGCGCCTCCCCCGTAGACTGGAGCACAGATACGCAGTATTTT
TRBD1	TRBV30	.	TRBJ1-1	CAWSAGGVNTEAFF	TGTGCCTGGAGTGCAGGGGGTGTGAACACTGAAGCTTTCTTT
.	TRBV27	.	TRBJ1-1	CASSWTTNTEAFF	TGTGCCAGCAGTTGGACAACAAACACTGAAGCTTTCTTT
.	TRBV27	once	TRBJ2-5	CASSLRGHQETQYF	TGTGCCAGCAGTTTACGGGGGCACCAAGAGACCCAGTACTTC
TRBD1	TRBV18	.	TRBJ2-7	CASHRTGQGSYEQYF	TGTGCCAGCCACCGAACGGGACAGGGGTCCTACGAGCAGTACTTC
TRBD2	TRBV10-3	once	TRBJ2-7	CAIRVQGIGTSLVYGEQYF	TGTGCCATCAGAGTACAGGGAATCGGGACTAGCCTTGTCTATGGCGAGCAGTACTTC
.	TRBV14	.	TRBJ2-7	CASSLLPGSLRDEQYF	TGTGCCAGCAGCCTCCTTCCGGGGAGTCTACGGGACGAGCAGTACTTC
TRBD2	TRBV29-1	.	TRBJ2-5	CSVVGLAGAVETQYF	TGCAGCGTTGTGGGCCTAGCGGGAGCTGTGGAGACCCAGTACTTC
.	TRBV5-1	.	TRBJ2-4	CASSSQGVGDIQYF	TGCGCCAGCAGCTCCCAGGGAGTTGGGGACATTCAGTACTTC
TRBD2	TRBV11-2	.	TRBJ2-1	CASSGSLRERFF	TGTGCCAGCAGCGGTAGCTTGCGGGAGCGGTTCTTC
TRBD2	TRBV30	.	TRBJ2-7	CAWNPGLGYYEQYF	TGTGCCTGGAACCCGGGACTAGGGTACTACGAGCAGTACTTC
.	TRBV5-1	.	TRBJ2-3	CASSWLGTDTQYF	TGCGCCAGCAGCTGGCTCGGCACAGATACGCAGTATTTT
TRBD2	TRBV7-9	.	TRBJ2-5	CASRGSGRTETQYF	TGTGCCAGCCGGGGAAGCGGGAGGACAGAGACCCAGTACTTC
.	TRBV11-2	.	TRBJ2-3	CASSPVLGGPKGTQYF	TGTGCCAGCAGCCCCGTTTTGGGCGGGCCAAAGGGTACGCAGTATTTT
.	TRBV5-6	.	TRBJ2-7	CASSLALRSYEQYF	TGTGCCAGCAGCTTGGCCCTCCGGAGCTACGAGCAGTACTTC
.	TRBV21-1	.	TRBJ2-1	CASSKRTSGKTYNEQFF	TGTGCCAGCAGCAAAAGGACTAGCGGGAAGACCTACAATGAGCAGTTCTTC
TRBD2	TRBV6-5	.	TRBJ2-3	CASSPGLAGANTQYF	TGTGCCAGCAGTCCCGGACTAGCGGGAGCAAATACGCAGTATTTT
.	TRBV27	.	TRBJ1-4	CASSFTINEKLFF	TGTGCCAGCAGTTTTACTATTAATGAAAAACTGTTTTTT
TRBD2	TRBV4-3	once	TRBJ2-1	CASSQESWGSGRVLNEQFF	TGCGCCAGCAGCCAAGAATCATGGGGTAGCGGGAGAGTCCTCAATGAGCAGTTCTTC
TRBD1	TRBV7-9	.	TRBJ2-7	CASSRTGSYEQYF	TGTGCCAGCAGCCGGACAGGCAGCTACGAGCAGTACTTC
.	TRBV2	.	TRBJ2-7	CARRDLNSYEQYF	TGTGCCAGACGGGACTTGAACTCCTACGAGCAGTACTTC
TRBD1	TRBV5-6	.	TRBJ2-5	CASSSGTGLETQYF	TGTGCCAGCAGCAGCGGGACAGGGCTTGAGACCCAGTACTTC
TRBD1	TRBV6-1	.	TRBJ1-5	CASSDTGAVAPQHF	TGTGCCAGCAGTGATACAGGGGCCGTCGCGCCCCAGCATTTT
TRBD2	TRBV29-1	.	TRBJ2-1	CSVEGALGSGAYNEQFF	TGCAGCGTTGAAGGTGCCCTGGGTAGCGGGGCCTACAATGAGCAGTTCTTC
.	TRBV10-3	.	TRBJ2-2	CAISESASARAGELFF	TGTGCCATCAGTGAGTCGGCTAGCGCGAGGGCCGGGGAGCTGTTTTTT
.	TRBV27	.	TRBJ2-3	CASSLINAYADTQYF	TGTGCCAGCAGTTTAATAAACGCTTACGCAGATACGCAGTATTTT
TRBD1	TRBV6-1	.	TRBJ2-1	CASRDRYNEQFF	TGTGCCAGCAGGGACAGGTACAATGAGCAGTTCTTC